The T cell receptor (beta chain) under discussion was sequenced for a study of T-cell reconstitution after alpha-beta-depleted transplantation in children (dated by TCRdb to 2016 to 2017). In the study overall: T-cell immune reconstitution after TCRalphabeta/CD19-depleted allogeneic hematopoietic cell transplantation in children was quantitatively tracked in the study by means of TCR repertoire profiling.

Library preparation was by PCR. Reads for this sample came from an Illumina HiSeq 2500. To normalize quantification of the TCRbeta repertoire, the TCR libraries were built with molecular barcoding that relied on unique molecular identifiers. TCRdb itself trimmed the public reads at Q25 with fastp, ran MiXCR and retained productive beta chains. Rows merge per CDR3 protein into single entries with the most common DNA and genes. The sample includes some 110,000 distinct CDR3 sequences, with approximately 10% observed a single time. The ten largest make up about 34% of the sample. What the research found in general, with its limitations: The high TCRbeta diversity at day 60 in some patients was ascribed to recipient T cells and intrathymic progenitors that had survived conditioning. Over subsequent months, a decline in hyperexpanded clone frequencies was noted, and after one year, T-cell counts and TCRbeta diversity were mostly ascribed to newly produced T cells. About two months after transplant, the apparently early recovery of alphabetaT-cell counts reportedly depended on just several hundred clones that had expanded rapidly and came from non-depleted graft cells.

The treatment or condition label on this specimen signifies: allogeneic hematopoietic cell transplantation with graft depleted of TCRalphabeta T cells and CD19 B cells. Transplant recipients were children who received TCRalphabeta/CD19-depleted allogeneic hematopoietic cell grafts. V is shortened by 3 bases, J by 9 bases, and the region joining them spans 9 bases. Counted from cysteine to phenylalanine, this CDR3 has 13 amino acids. Just CDR3 DNA is preserved here, 39 bases in frame from base 1. Taken from the germline V gene (reference sequence), the CDR1 and CDR2 loops are MNHEY and SMNVEV. This clonotype was seen more than once but under ten times. What antigen it recognizes has not been identified. Qualities for individual bases were not recorded, and no much larger clone is one base off.

The sequence was obtained from a boy younger than 10 with acute lymphoblastic leukemia, due to receive a stem cell transplant. The material was PBMCs, obtained before TCRalphabeta/CD19-depleted stem cell transplant. Rearrangement joined TRBV27 to TRBJ1-6; a confident D gene designation cannot be given. CDR3 region: CASSFGETSPLHF. DNA sequence: TGTGCCAGCAGTTTTGGAGAAACTTCACCCCTCCACTTT.